These 21 T cell receptor beta chains were sequenced from one sample in a study of CD8 T cells in Susac syndrome (dated by TCRdb to about 2019). Library construction relied on the immunoSEQ multiplex PCR assay. RNA was extracted with the RNeasy kit and about 0.5 to 1 ug was reverse transcribed using random hexamers. TCRdb reanalyzed the raw reads on its own, using fastp at Q25 for trimming and MiXCR for clone calling, and kept in-frame beta chains. Rows are unified per CDR3 protein, each entry keeping the most common DNA and genes. The sample table holds about 180,000 distinct CDR3 sequences, of which roughly 95% were seen once. In total, the top ten clones hold around 0.16% of the sample. The sequenced sample consisted of CD8+ T cells from PBMCs. The receptors were gathered from a human donor with multiple sclerosis.

The V call is TRBV29-1, the J call TRBJ1-2; perhaps TRBD1 as D (5 bases). Trimming took 7 bases from V and 8 from J, leaving 14 bases between them. Germline CDR1 SQVTM, CDR2 ANQGSEA. This CDR3 contains 11 residues. The CDR3 is CSARVGVGYTF. The CDR3 nucleotides read TGCAGCGCCCGGGTAGGGGTCGGCTACACCTTC.

The CDR3 loop is CASSYTTADLFF. CDR3 DNA sequence: TGTGCCAGCAGCTACACCACGGCCGATCTGTTCTTC. V gene TRBV14 combines with J gene TRBJ2-1; D uncertain. V was pared by 5 bases and J by 15 bases, with 17 bases between. Looked up from germline, CDR1 is SGHDN and CDR2 is FVKESK. The CDR3 length is 12 residues.

This chain connects TRBV6-2 or TRBV6-3 to TRBJ2-1; TRBD1 matches at 10 bases. V dropped 1 base and J dropped 7; count of bases not matched to a gene: 10. The germline gives CDR1 MNHEY, CDR2 SVGEGT. The CDR3 spans 17 residues. CDR3: CASSYYPLTGGRNEQFF. The CDR3 DNA reads TGTGCCAGCAGTTACTACCCCCTGACAGGGGGCAGGAATGAGCAGTTCTTC.

This chain joins TRBV6-1 and TRBJ2-3, with 11 bases matching TRBD2. Per germline, CDR1 MNHNS and CDR2 SASEGT. Trimming took 5 bases from V and 4 from J; bases not matched to a gene: 8. This CDR3 region has 16 residues. CDR3 region: CASSPLSGRAPDTQYF. CDR3 nucleotide sequence: TGTGCCAGCAGTCCCCTTAGCGGGAGGGCCCCAGATACGCAGTATTTT.

The J gene is TRBJ1-5, the V gene TRBV3-1, with a weak D call TRBD1 (6 bases). Trimming pared 6 bases from V and 6 bases from J, leaving 15 bases between. Germline V gene sequence: CDR1 LGHDT, CDR2 YNNKEL (reference sequence). This CDR3 region has 14 residues. The CDR3 is CASSSTGLLQPQHF. DNA for the CDR3: TGTGCCAGCAGTTCAACAGGGTTGCTTCAGCCCCAGCATTTT.

The V gene is TRBV19, the J gene TRBJ1-2; D is ambiguous. V lost 7 bases, J lost 0 bases, and 6 bases lay in between. CDR3 length equals 12 residues. Germline V gene lookup returns CDR1 LNHDA and CDR2 SQIVND (reference sequence). The CDR3 loop reads CASTGTNYGYTF. DNA for the CDR3: TGTGCCAGTACCGGGACTAACTATGGCTACACCTTC.

The genes are TRBV27 and TRBJ1-5; tentative D call: TRBD1 (6 bases). Trimming cost V 2 bases and J 1 base, with 12 bases left between them. CDR1 MNHEY and CDR2 SMNVEV come from the germline V gene (reference sequence). The CDR3 has 16 residues. DNA for the CDR3: TGTGCCAGCAGTTTAACCGGGGGCTGGAGCAATCAGCCCCAGCATTTT. This encodes CASSLTGGWSNQPQHF.

The genes are TRBV9 and TRBJ2-7, with 7 bases that match TRBD2. J was trimmed by 5 bases and V by 4 bases; bases with no gene match: 9. The CDR3 totals 14 residues. Germline V gene sequence: CDR1 SGDLS, CDR2 YYNGEE. CDR3 sequence (DNA): TGTGCCAGCAGCCCGAGGACTAGGCAGGACGAGCAGTACTTC. This sequence encodes CASSPRTRQDEQYF.

The V and J genes are TRBV7-8 and TRBJ2-3, with D uncertain. The germline V and J ends were trimmed by 1 base and 2 bases, with 7 bases remaining between them. The germline V gene encodes CDR1 SGHVS and CDR2 FQNEAQ. CDR3 length equals 14 residues. CDR3 DNA: TGTGCCAGCAGCTTAGAACCCTACACAGATACGCAGTATTTT. Its translation is CASSLEPYTDTQYF. The variable domain in full, completed from reference TRBV7-8 and TRBJ2-3, reads GAGVSQSPRYKVAKRGQDVALRCDPISGHVSLFWYQQALGQGPEFLTYFQNEAQLDKSGLPSDRFFAERPEGSVSTLKIQRTQQEDSAVYLCASSLEPYTDTQYFGPGTRLTVL.

The gene calls are TRBV29-1 and TRBJ2-7; 7 bases fit TRBD2. The CDR3 has 15 amino acids. Trimming removed 4 bases from V and 2 bases from J; junction bases left unmatched: 11. Per the germline V gene, CDR1 is SQVTM and CDR2 is ANQGSEA. CDR3 region: CSVGGSGTTPYEQYF. The CDR3 bases are TGCAGCGTTGGGGGTTCCGGGACTACTCCCTACGAGCAGTACTTC.

This chain connects TRBV24-1 to TRBJ2-2, with TRBD1 matching 9 bases. After removal of 7 bases from V and 3 bases from J, the junction contained 5 bases not matched to a gene. Germline CDR1 reads KGHDR; CDR2 reads SFDVKD. This CDR3 is built from 15 residues. This chain's CDR3 is CATSKDRGDTGELFF. The CDR3 nucleotides are TGTGCCACCAGCAAGGACAGGGGTGACACCGGGGAGCTGTTTTTT.

J is TRBJ1-1 and V is TRBV4-1; D gene ambiguous. CDR3 length: 14 amino acids. CDR1 is MGHRA and CDR2 is YSYEKL in the germline V gene. The V gene lost 4 bases and the J gene lost 1 base, with 10 bases spanning the gap. DNA for the CDR3: TGCGCCAGCAGCCCCGGCCAAGCGAACACTGAAGCTTTCTTT. It translates to CASSPGQANTEAFF.

The chain carries TRBV11-2 and TRBJ2-5; D is unresolved. Trimming removed 1 base at V and 0 bases at J, with 3 bases between. CDR3 length: 13 residues. Germline assignment: CDR1 SGHAT and CDR2 FQNNGV. The CDR3 sequence is CASSLAHQETQYF. CDR3 coding DNA: TGTGCCAGCAGCTTAGCCCACCAAGAGACCCAGTACTTC.

The chain employs TRBV20-1 and TRBJ2-7, with 16 positions matching TRBD2. The ends lost 2 bases at V and 5 bases at J; junction bases unmatched: 12. Per germline, CDR1 DFQATT and CDR2 SNEGSKA (reference sequence). The CDR3 is made up of 18 amino acids. The CDR3 sequence: CSARSQGLAGGPLNEQYF. In nucleotides, the CDR3 is TGCAGTGCTAGAAGTCAGGGACTAGCGGGGGGGCCGCTCAACGAGCAGTACTTC.

This sequence joins TRBV12-3 or TRBV12-4 and TRBJ2-7, with D perhaps matching TRBD1 (6 bases). Trimming pared 7 bases from V and 3 bases from J, leaving 10 bases between. The CDR3 extends over 12 amino acids. The chain's CDR3 is CASTGVGYEQYF. Written as DNA, the CDR3 is TGTGCCAGCACAGGGGTTGGCTACGAGCAGTACTTC.

The gene calls are TRBV2 and TRBJ2-3; D gene uncertain. In germline, CDR1 is SNHLY, CDR2 FYNNEI. The CDR3 is made up of 11 amino acids. Trimming cost V 6 bases and J 7 bases, with 8 bases left between them. The CDR3: CASRFGNTQYF. The CDR3 nucleotides read TGTGCCAGCAGATTTGGCAATACGCAGTATTTT.

This clonotype was seen only once. The chain joins TRBV20-1 to TRBJ2-1, with a tentative D call TRBD2 (5 bases). The germline V and J ends were trimmed by 0 bases and 0 bases, with 9 bases remaining between them. The V gene's germline CDR1 is DFQATT and CDR2 SNEGSKA (reference sequence). The CDR3 totals 15 residues. The CDR3: CSARDLASSYNEQFF. CDR3 bases: TGCAGTGCTAGAGATCTAGCTTCCTCCTACAATGAGCAGTTCTTC.

This chain uses TRBV20-1 with TRBJ1-2; no firm D call. Trimming removed 1 base at V and 6 bases at J, with 15 bases between. Per the germline V gene, CDR1 is DFQATT and CDR2 is SNEGSKA (reference sequence). The CDR3 loop spans 14 amino acids. The CDR3 reads CSARVGGRWDGYTF. The CDR3 region has the DNA TGCAGTGCTAGAGTTGGAGGACGGTGGGATGGCTACACCTTC.

The chain employs TRBV14 and TRBJ1-2, with D unresolved. This CDR3 spans 15 amino acids. Trimming shortened V by 3 bases and J by 4 bases, and 15 bases separated the two germline ends. Looked up from germline, CDR1 is SGHDN and CDR2 is FVKESK. The DNA for the CDR3 is TGTGCCAGCAGCCATTTGTTTTCCGACCTCTATGGCTACACCTTC. Amino acids: CASSHLFSDLYGYTF.

The genes are TRBV29-1 and TRBJ2-7, with 11 bases aligning to TRBD1. Trimming removed 6 bases from V and 1 base from J; junction bases left unmatched: 5. The germline gives CDR1 SQVTM, CDR2 ANQGSEA. The CDR3 covers 14 residues. CDR3 sequence (DNA): TGCAGCGTCTCCGGGACAGGGGGGTCCTACGAGCAGTACTTC. It yields the protein CSVSGTGGSYEQYF.

The chain carries TRBV4-2 and TRBJ2-2; the D is unclear. Trimming cost V 1 base and J 9 bases, with 9 bases left between them. Germline CDR1 reads LGHNA; CDR2 reads YNFKEQ. The CDR3 spans 13 residues. DNA of the CDR3: TGTGCCAGCAGCCAAGTTGAGGTTAGGGAGCTGTTTTTT. Translating it yields CASSQVEVRELFF.